The rows below give T cell receptor beta chains drawn from one sample of a study of CD8+ T cells in alopecia areata. Profiling relied on immunoSEQ multiplex PCR, and the TCRdb table lists in-frame clones only, not all of them. The sample gives approximately 210,000 clones, 55% to 70% of which show up once; about 3.5% is in the top ten. Here the sequenced sample was CD4+ T cells sorted from blood, taken at week 4, from a patient treated with tofacitinib. These receptors all stem from a human donor with alopecia areata. CDR3s include the opening cysteine and the closing phenylalanine or tryptophan. D genes are given only for firm matches. Where a row states a size, it is once, few, many or the class of an expanded clone; other rows omit it.

13,TRBV28,.,.,TRBJ2-7,TGTGCCAGTACTCGGGCTTTGGGCTACGAGCAGTACTTC,CASTRALGYEQYF
16,TRBV27,.,.,TRBJ1-3,TGTGCCAGCAGACCCCCGGACGGTAGCTCTGGAAACACCATATATTTT,CASRPPDGSSGNTIYF
14,TRBV28,.,.,TRBJ1-2,TGTGCCAGCAGTTTATTAAAGGGAGGGTATGGCTACACCTTC,CASSLLKGGYGYTF
14,TRBV7-7,.,.,TRBJ1-2,TGTGCTAGCAGCTTGAGGGACTGTGCCTATGGCTACACCTTC,CASSLRDCAYGYTF
14,TRBV5-1,.,.,TRBJ1-1,TGCGCCAGCAGCTTAATCCCCGAGAACACTGAAGCTTTCTTT,CASSLIPENTEAFF
15,TRBV30,.,.,TRBJ1-6,TGTGCCTGGAATCCAGGGGAGTTCGATAATTCACCCCTCCACTTT,CAWNPGEFDNSPLHF
14,TRBV29-1,TRBD2,.,TRBJ2-1,TGCAGCGTCGTCCTAACTAGCGGGGGGGCCAAGCGGTTCTTC,CSVVLTSGGAKRFF
13,TRBV29-1,.,.,TRBJ2-1,TGCAGCGTGAGAGCACGCCGGGACAATGAGCAGTTCTTC,CSVRARRDNEQFF
13,TRBV7-2,TRBD2,few,TRBJ2-5,TGTGCCAGCAGCTTAGAAACTAGCGGGACCCAGTACTTC,CASSLETSGTQYF
14,TRBV28,.,.,TRBJ2-5,TGTGCCAGCAGTCTCCTCGGGCAGTTAGAGACCCAGTACTTC,CASSLLGQLETQYF
12,TRBV29-1,.,.,TRBJ1-2,TGCAGCGTTGGGGCAGGGGATACTGGCTACACCTTC,CSVGAGDTGYTF
14,TRBV25-1,TRBD1,.,TRBJ1-1,TGTGCCAGCAGCAACAGGGGTGAAAACACTGAAGCTTTCTTT,CASSNRGENTEAFF
12,TRBV29-1,.,.,TRBJ1-2,TGCAGCGTGGACGGGATACCAGATGGCTACACCTTC,CSVDGIPDGYTF
14,TRBV18,.,few,TRBJ2-1,TGTGCCAGCTCACCAACGGGGGCTTACAATGAGCAGTTCTTC,CASSPTGAYNEQFF
16,TRBV5-1,.,.,TRBJ2-1,TGCGCCAGCAGCTTGGAGGGCGGCTTCAGCTACAATGAGCAGTTCTTC,CASSLEGGFSYNEQFF
17,TRBV5-1,.,.,TRBJ2-1,TGCGCCAGCAGCTTGGCGGGCGGGGAAAGCTCCTACAATGAGCAGTTCTTC,CASSLAGGESSYNEQFF
15,TRBV29-1,.,few,TRBJ2-4,TGCAGCGTTGAAGAGGGTAGTTGGGCCAAAAACATTCAGTACTTC,CSVEEGSWAKNIQYF
15,TRBV30,.,.,TRBJ2-2,TGTGCCTGGAGTGTAGATTGGCGGCGGGACGGGGAGCTGTTTTTT,CAWSVDWRRDGELFF
15,TRBV14,.,.,TRBJ2-5,TGTGCCAGCAGCCAAGGTTTCCGGGGTCAAGAGACCCAGTACTTC,CASSQGFRGQETQYF
13,TRBV5-1,.,.,TRBJ2-4,TGCGCCAGCAGCTTGGCTCCTGGAGACATTCAGTACTTC,CASSLAPGDIQYF
11,TRBV20-1,.,once,TRBJ2-3,TGCAGTGCTAGTATGCGGGATACGCAGTATTTT,CSASMRDTQYF
15,TRBV7-2,TRBD1,.,TRBJ1-4,TGTGCCAGCAGCTTAGGAGCAGGGGGCCTTGAAAAACTGTTTTTT,CASSLGAGGLEKLFF
13,TRBV11-2,.,few,TRBJ1-2,TGTGCCAGCTCTCCGGGACTCTCCTATGGCTACACCTTC,CASSPGLSYGYTF
12,TRBV28,.,few,TRBJ2-7,TGTGCCAGCAGAGGCGGACCCTACGAGCAGTACTTC,CASRGGPYEQYF
14,TRBV19,.,.,TRBJ2-4,TGTGCCAGTAGTATGTGGGGAGCTAAAAACATTCAGTACTTC,CASSMWGAKNIQYF
13,TRBV4-2,TRBD1,.,TRBJ1-1,TGTGCCACCGGGACAGGGGTGAACACTGAAGCTTTCTTT,CATGTGVNTEAFF
15,TRBV29-1,TRBD2,.,TRBJ2-3,TGCAGCGTTGAAGCGGCGGGGGGGCTGACAGATACGCAGTATTTT,CSVEAAGGLTDTQYF
15,TRBV30,.,few,TRBJ2-7,TGTGCCTGGGGTACTGGACGTGCGAGCTCCTACGAGCAGTACTTC,CAWGTGRASSYEQYF
14,TRBV5-1,TRBD1,few,TRBJ2-5,TGCGCCAGCAGCCGCCAGACAGGGCAAGAGACCCAGTACTTC,CASSRQTGQETQYF
14,TRBV30,.,.,TRBJ2-1,TGTGCCTGGTGGGGGTCGGCAAGAGCAAATGAGCAGTTCTTC,CAWWGSARANEQFF
14,TRBV6-1,TRBD1,.,TRBJ1-2,TGTGCCAGCAGGAACAGGGGAACTAACTATGGCTACACCTTC,CASRNRGTNYGYTF
15,TRBV28,.,.,TRBJ1-1,TGTGCCGGCAGTTCACCGTGGGGCGCGGGCACTGAAGCTTTCTTT,CAGSSPWGAGTEAFF
13,TRBV30,TRBD1,.,TRBJ2-2,TGTGCCTGGAGCGGGACAGTTTACGGGGAGCTGTTTTTT,CAWSGTVYGELFF
17,TRBV28,.,.,TRBJ1-2,TGTGCCAGCAGTTTATCGGCAGGGACGAGGGAGTACTATGGCTACACCTTC,CASSLSAGTREYYGYTF
15,TRBV7-2,TRBD1,few,TRBJ2-5,TGTGCCAGCAGCTCACTCGGACAGGGCCAAGAGACCCAGTACTTC,CASSSLGQGQETQYF
16,TRBV4-1,TRBD2,.,TRBJ2-1,TGCGCCAGCAGCCCCCTAGGGCGGGGGGGCCCCCCTGAGCAGTTCTTC,CASSPLGRGGPPEQFF
13,TRBV28,.,few,TRBJ2-5,TGTGCCAGCAGTTTGGGGACCCTTGAGACCCAGTACTTC,CASSLGTLETQYF
14,TRBV7-3,.,few,TRBJ2-5,TGTGCCAGCAGCTTATCAACAGGACAAGAGACCCAGTACTTC,CASSLSTGQETQYF
11,TRBV6-1,.,.,TRBJ1-2,TGTGCCAGCAGTGTAGACAGAGGCTACACCTTC,CASSVDRGYTF
18,TRBV28,TRBD1,few,TRBJ2-7,TGTGCCAGCAGGCCCCGGGACAGGCTTACGAGGTCCACCTACGAGCAGTACTTC,CASRPRDRLTRSTYEQYF
15,TRBV27,.,.,TRBJ2-3,TGTGCCAGCAGTTACCAACTGACAGCCACAGATACGCAGTATTTT,CASSYQLTATDTQYF
14,TRBV5-1,.,.,TRBJ2-5,TGCGCCAGCAGCTTGGTGACCCAGGAAGAGACCCAGTACTTC,CASSLVTQEETQYF
16,TRBV5-6,.,.,TRBJ2-2,TGTGCCAGCAGCTTGGCAGACAGGAGGAACACCGGGGAGCTGTTTTTT,CASSLADRRNTGELFF
13,TRBV30,.,.,TRBJ2-3,TGTGCCTGGGGATCCACTAGCACAGATACGCAGTATTTT,CAWGSTSTDTQYF
15,TRBV15,.,.,TRBJ2-5,TGTGCCACCAGCAGAGATCGGGGAGGCCAAGAGACCCAGTACTTC,CATSRDRGGQETQYF
13,TRBV28,TRBD1,.,TRBJ1-5,TGTGCCAGCAGTTCCCACAGGGGACAGCCCCAGCATTTT,CASSSHRGQPQHF
15,TRBV5-6,TRBD1,.,TRBJ2-5,TGTGCCAGCAGCTTGGCGGACAGGGGGCCGGAGACCCAGTACTTC,CASSLADRGPETQYF
16,TRBV4-2,TRBD1,.,TRBJ1-3,TGTGCCAGCAGCCATGAACAGGGGGCGCAGGGAAACACCATATATTTT,CASSHEQGAQGNTIYF
13,TRBV30,.,.,TRBJ1-5,TGTGCCTGGAGTGTCTTAGGCAATCAGCCCCAGCATTTT,CAWSVLGNQPQHF
14,TRBV28,.,.,TRBJ2-2,TGTGCCAGCAGTTGGCCGGGACGAACCGGGGAGCTGTTTTTT,CASSWPGRTGELFF